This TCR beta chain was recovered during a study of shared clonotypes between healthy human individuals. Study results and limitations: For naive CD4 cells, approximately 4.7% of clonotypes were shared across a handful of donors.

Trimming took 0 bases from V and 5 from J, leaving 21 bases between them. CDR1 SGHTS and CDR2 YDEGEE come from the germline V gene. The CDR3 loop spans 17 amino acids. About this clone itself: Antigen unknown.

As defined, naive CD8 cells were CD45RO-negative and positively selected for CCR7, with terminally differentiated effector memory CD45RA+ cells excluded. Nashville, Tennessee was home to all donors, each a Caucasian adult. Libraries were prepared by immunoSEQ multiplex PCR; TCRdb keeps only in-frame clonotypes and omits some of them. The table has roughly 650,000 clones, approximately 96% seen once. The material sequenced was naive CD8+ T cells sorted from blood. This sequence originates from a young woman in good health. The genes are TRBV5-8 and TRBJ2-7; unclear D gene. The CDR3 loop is CASSLDPPNVLGNEQYF. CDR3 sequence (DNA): TGTGCCAGCAGCTTGGACCCTCCGAATGTGTTAGGGAACGAGCAGTACTTC.